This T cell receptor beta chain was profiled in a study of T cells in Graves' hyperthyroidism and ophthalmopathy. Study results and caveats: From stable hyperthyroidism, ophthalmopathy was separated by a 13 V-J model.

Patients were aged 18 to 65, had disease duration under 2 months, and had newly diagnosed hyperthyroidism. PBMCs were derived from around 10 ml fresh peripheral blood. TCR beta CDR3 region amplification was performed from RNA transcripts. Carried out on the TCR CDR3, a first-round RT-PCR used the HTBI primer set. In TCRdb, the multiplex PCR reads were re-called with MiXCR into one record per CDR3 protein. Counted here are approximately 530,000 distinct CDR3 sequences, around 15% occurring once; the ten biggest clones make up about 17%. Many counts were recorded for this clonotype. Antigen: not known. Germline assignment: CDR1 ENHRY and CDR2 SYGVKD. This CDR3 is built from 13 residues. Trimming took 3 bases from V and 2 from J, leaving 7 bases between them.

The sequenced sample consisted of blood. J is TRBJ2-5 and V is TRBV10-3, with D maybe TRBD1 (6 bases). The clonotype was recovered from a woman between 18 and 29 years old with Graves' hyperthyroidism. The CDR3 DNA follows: TGTGCCATCAGTGAAGGACAGCAAGAGACCCAGTACTTC. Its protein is CAISEGQQETQYF.